This T cell receptor beta chain derives from a study of cytomegalovirus exposure and HLA in healthy donors. Primers included in the PCR were 60 Vbeta and 13 Jbeta primers. Clones were read by immunoSEQ multiplex PCR, and TCRdb kept only the in-frame ones, dropping some. The sample holds approximately 110,000 clones, roughly 80% seen once. The trim removed 5 bases at V and 9 bases at J, leaving 7 bases unmatched. The germline V gene encodes CDR1 SGHNT and CDR2 YYREEE (reference sequence). This CDR3 region has 15 residues. This sequence originates from a female donor in good health and CMV-seropositive. The J gene is TRBJ2-1, the V gene TRBV5-4, with 14 bases lining up with TRBD2. The sample comprised PBMCs. CDR3 sequence reads: CASRPWTSGRSEQFF. Here the CDR3 DNA reads TGTGCCAGCAGACCCTGGACTAGCGGGAGGTCTGAGCAGTTCTTC.